These T cell receptor beta chains were read from a single sample in a study of shared clonotypes between healthy human individuals. The repertoire was sequenced with immunoSEQ multiplex PCR; TCRdb's copy has only in-frame clones and lacks some. The sample lists hundreds of thousands of clones, about 95% occurring once. The sequencing sample was made of naive CD8+ T cells sorted from blood. Every receptor here comes from a woman under 40 in good health. Each CDR3 is given with its conserved first and last residue. The D gene is left open where the match is weak. Not every row has a clone size; where given, it reads once, few, many or a size class.

cdr3_length j_call clone_size d_call v_call cdr3_nt cdr3_aa
17 TRBJ2-1 NA TRBD2 TRBV27 TGTGCCAGCAAAACGCGTTTTAGCGGGTCAACCTACAATGAGCAGTTCTTC CASKTRFSGSTYNEQFF
12 TRBJ2-1 NA NA TRBV28 TGTGCCAGCAGTTACTCCTACAATGAGCAGTTCTTC CASSYSYNEQFF
14 TRBJ2-5 NA NA TRBV27 TGTGCCAGCAGTTTATCTGGCTCCCAGAGCACCCAGTACTTC CASSLSGSQSTQYF
14 TRBJ2-1 NA NA TRBV14 TGTGCCAGCAGCCAAGAGGGGGGCTACAATGAGCAGTTCTTC CASSQEGGYNEQFF
15 TRBJ1-1 NA NA TRBV7-8 TGTGCCAGCAGCATAGTTACGGGAAAGACCACTGAAGCTTTCTTT CASSIVTGKTTEAFF
13 TRBJ1-2 NA NA TRBV12-5 TGTGCTAGTGGGCCAGACAGTAACTATGGCTACACCTTC CASGPDSNYGYTF
15 TRBJ2-1 NA TRBD2 TRBV2 TGTGCCAGTCCGACGGGGACTAGCGGGATTGGTGAGCAGTTCTTC CASPTGTSGIGEQFF
13 TRBJ1-3 NA NA TRBV5-6 TGTGCCAGCAGTATTGGGACCGACCCTACCATATATTTT CASSIGTDPTIYF
17 TRBJ2-7 once TRBD2 TRBV4-1 TGCGCCAGCAGCCTAACCCCACTAGCGGGAGCGGTGTACGAGCAGTACTTC CASSLTPLAGAVYEQYF
15 TRBJ2-3 NA NA TRBV19 TGTGCCAGTAGTAAGGGGACCACGAACACAGATACGCAGTATTTT CASSKGTTNTDTQYF
18 TRBJ1-2 NA TRBD1 TRBV28 TGTGCCAGCAGTCCGGCGGGACAGGGGGCGGTCACTAACTATGGCTACACCTTC CASSPAGQGAVTNYGYTF
13 TRBJ2-1 NA NA TRBV5-1 TGCGCCAGCAGCTTTGGAGGTTACAATGAGCAGTTCTTC CASSFGGYNEQFF
13 TRBJ2-7 NA NA TRBV4-1 TGCGCCAGCAGCCAACCGAAAGGGGGTGAGCAGTACTTC CASSQPKGGEQYF
15 TRBJ2-1 NA TRBD2 TRBV5-1 TGCGCCAGCAGGGTCAGACTAGCGGGAGGGAGTGAGCAGTTCTTC CASRVRLAGGSEQFF
15 TRBJ2-7 NA NA TRBV13 TGTGCCAGCAGCCCTTCTATCAACACCCCCTACGAGCAGTACTTC CASSPSINTPYEQYF
15 TRBJ2-3 NA NA TRBV7-8 TGTGCCAGCAGCTTAGGGGTGGGGAGCACAGATACGCAGTATTTT CASSLGVGSTDTQYF
14 TRBJ1-5 NA NA TRBV28 TGTGCCAGCAGCCCTAACCCTATTGATGGACCCCAGCATTTT CASSPNPIDGPQHF
15 TRBJ1-3 NA NA TRBV2 TGTGCCAGCTCCGCGGGGCGGAGCTCTGGAAACACCATATATTTT CASSAGRSSGNTIYF
14 TRBJ2-1 NA TRBD2 TRBV11-1 TGTGCCAGCAGTCTAGACTCTAGCGGGAGCGAGGAGTTCTTC CASSLDSSGSEEFF
11 TRBJ1-1 NA NA TRBV20-1 TGCAGTGCTAAGAGGGTAACTGAAGCTTTCTTT CSAKRVTEAFF
16 TRBJ2-7 NA NA TRBV9 TGTGCCAGCAGCCTCAATACCGGGACACCACCCTACGAGCAGTACTTC CASSLNTGTPPYEQYF
13 TRBJ2-7 NA NA TRBV27 TGTGCCAGCAGTCATGGACCAAGCTACGAGCAGTACTTC CASSHGPSYEQYF
19 TRBJ2-7 NA TRBD2 TRBV30 TGTGCCTGGAGAAGGCGTGACCCTCCTTCTAGCGGGAGGGGGTACGAGCAGTACTTC CAWRRRDPPSSGRGYEQYF
16 TRBJ1-1 NA NA TRBV27 TGTGCCAGCAGTTTACGGTCGGGTCAGCAGAGCACTGAAGCTTTCTTT CASSLRSGQQSTEAFF
18 TRBJ2-7 NA TRBD2 TRBV6-1 TGTGCCAGCAGTGAGGATCCTCCCCCTGTGGCGGGAGGGGGCGAGCAGTACTTC CASSEDPPPVAGGGEQYF
14 TRBJ2-7 NA TRBD2 TRBV27 TGTGCCAGCAGTTACGGGAGGCCTACCTACGAGCAGTACTTC CASSYGRPTYEQYF
10 TRBJ2-5 NA NA TRBV20-1 TGCAGTGTCCAGTTGGAGACCCAGTACTTC CSVQLETQYF
16 TRBJ2-2 NA NA TRBV5-1 TGCGCCAGCAGCTTGGCAGCGGAGGGAAGGACCGGGGAGCTGTTTTTT CASSLAAEGRTGELFF
17 TRBJ2-7 NA NA TRBV9 TGTGCCAGCAGCGCACAGCCGGGACTCCACCCGGACTACGAGCAGTACTTC CASSAQPGLHPDYEQYF
15 TRBJ1-3 NA NA TRBV15 TGTGCCACCACGAGAAACAGGCACTCTGGAAACACCATATATTTT CATTRNRHSGNTIYF
14 TRBJ2-3 NA TRBD2 TRBV10-1 TGCGCCAGCAGTGACGGCGGGGGGGCTCTTACGCAGTATTTT CASSDGGGALTQYF
13 TRBJ2-7 NA TRBD1 TRBV27 TGTGCCAGTCGCCGGGACAGCACCTACGAGCAGTACTTC CASRRDSTYEQYF
15 TRBJ2-1 once NA TRBV6-5 TGTGCCAGCAGAGAGGACAGTAACCCCTACAATGAGCAGTTCTTC CASREDSNPYNEQFF
12 TRBJ1-1 NA NA TRBV5-6 TGTGCCAGCAGCTTCGGGAACACTGAAGCTTTCTTT CASSFGNTEAFF
14 TRBJ2-1 NA NA TRBV6-4 TGTGCCAGCAGTGCCGCGGGATGGGCCAATGAGCAGTTCTTC CASSAAGWANEQFF
15 TRBJ2-1 once TRBD2 TRBV7-9 TGTGCCAGCAGCCCGACTAGCGGATCCTACAATGAGCAGTTCTTC CASSPTSGSYNEQFF
16 TRBJ2-7 NA NA TRBV4-1 TGCGCCAGCAGCCAAGAAGGGGTGGGCAGAACCTACGAGCAGTACTTC CASSQEGVGRTYEQYF
14 TRBJ2-5 NA NA TRBV25-1 TGTGCCAGCAGTGAGGGCGCGTACCAAGAGACCCAGTACTTC CASSEGAYQETQYF
13 TRBJ2-5 NA NA TRBV7-6 TGTGCCAGTAGCTGGGGAGTATCGGAGACCCAGTACTTC CASSWGVSETQYF
13 TRBJ2-7 NA NA TRBV14 TGTGCCAGCAGACAAAAGGACTTTTACGAGCAGTACTTC CASRQKDFYEQYF
17 TRBJ1-5 NA TRBD1 TRBV7-8 TGTGCCAGCAGCTTAGCGTTGGAGGGGGCTAGCAATCAGCCCCAGCATTTT CASSLALEGASNQPQHF
12 TRBJ2-7 NA TRBD2 TRBV13 TGTGCCAGCGGGACTAGCGGCTACGAGCAGTACTTC CASGTSGYEQYF
14 TRBJ1-1 NA TRBD1 TRBV2 TGTGCCAGCAGCGATAACAGGGGAACCACTGAAGCTTTCTTT CASSDNRGTTEAFF
16 TRBJ2-5 once TRBD1 TRBV28 TGTGCCAGCAGTCTTTATTTCACAGGGGGCGAAGAGACCCAGTACTTC CASSLYFTGGEETQYF
13 TRBJ1-1 NA NA TRBV27 TGTGCCAGCAGTACAGATATGAACACTGAAGCTTTCTTT CASSTDMNTEAFF
14 TRBJ1-4 once NA TRBV6-6 TGTGCCAGCAGCGATGACTTTACTAATGAAAAACTGTTTTTT CASSDDFTNEKLFF
20 TRBJ2-1 NA TRBD2 TRBV7-6 TGTGCCAGCAGCTTCAGGGGGAGATATCCCGGGACTAGCGACTACAATGAGCAGTTCTTC CASSFRGRYPGTSDYNEQFF
14 TRBJ2-7 NA NA TRBV30 TGTGCCTGGAGTGTATCGGGGTTTACCTACGAGCAGTACTTC CAWSVSGFTYEQYF
13 TRBJ1-2 once NA TRBV5-6 TGTGCCAGCAGCTTGGGAGGGACCTATGGCTACACCTTC CASSLGGTYGYTF
15 TRBJ1-6 NA TRBD1 TRBV27 TGTGCCAGCAGTTCCCTCGACAGGGCGGGCTCACCCCTCCACTTT CASSSLDRAGSPLHF
15 TRBJ1-5 NA NA TRBV28 TGTGCCAGCAGTCCAGGGATAATGAGCAATCAGCCCCAGCATTTT CASSPGIMSNQPQHF
14 TRBJ2-1 NA NA TRBV7-9 TGTGCCAGCAGCTTAGTTACCCCTGGGAATGAGCAGTTCTTC CASSLVTPGNEQFF
12 TRBJ2-7 NA NA TRBV16 TGTGCCAGCAGTCCTCAGGGATACGAGCAGTACTTC CASSPQGYEQYF
15 TRBJ2-7 NA TRBD1 TRBV19 TGTGCCAGTAGTACCTCGGGACAGGGGGCTTACGAGCAGTACTTC CASSTSGQGAYEQYF
13 TRBJ1-4 NA NA TRBV2 TGTGCCAGCAGTTTAGTAGAGGAGGAAAAACTGTTTTTT CASSLVEEEKLFF
17 TRBJ2-1 once NA TRBV18 TGTGCCAGCTCACCTTGGGGGGTCAGTCCTAAAGACAATGAGCAGTTCTTC CASSPWGVSPKDNEQFF
12 TRBJ2-7 NA NA TRBV5-6 TGTGCCAGCAGCTTGGCCCTCTACGAGCAGTACTTC CASSLALYEQYF